Below, 19 T cell receptor beta chains from the same sample are listed, as sequenced in a study of blood T cell repertoires in COVID-19. Sequencing was performed with immunoSEQ multiplex PCR; in TCRdb, only in-frame clones are kept and a portion is missing. This table holds roughly 200,000 clones, over 80% found once. The sequencing input was peripheral blood. Every receptor here comes from a woman between 40 and 55 years old with COVID-19, enrolled during active disease.

This chain links TRBV19 with TRBJ2-4, with TRBD1 matching 8 bases. Germline-derived CDR1 and CDR2 are LNHDA and SQIVND (reference sequence). The CDR3 runs 12 residues. V shed 8 bases, J shed 8 bases, and the junction held 5 bases outside the gene matches. CDR3 sequence: CASADRAYIQYF. The CDR3 DNA reads as TGTGCCAGTGCGGACAGGGCCTACATTCAGTACTTC.

This rearrangement joins TRBV5-3 to TRBJ2-7; 8 nucleotides align to TRBD1. TRBV5-3 is labeled an ORF, and its function is uncertain. The ends lost 4 bases at V and 4 bases at J; junction bases unmatched: 13. The CDR3 is made up of 16 amino acids. CDR3 loop: CARSTTRQGIFYEQYF. CDR3 DNA sequence: TGTGCCAGAAGCACGACCCGACAGGGGATATTTTACGAGCAGTACTTC.

The chain carries TRBV10-3 and TRBJ2-3; 14 bases map to TRBD2. Germline V gives CDR1 ENHRY, CDR2 SYGVKD. The J segment lost 2 bases and the V segment lost 10 bases, leaving 14 bases of the junction unmatched. The CDR3 loop spans 18 amino acids. The CDR3: CATRGTSGGTTFTDTQYF. The CDR3 bases are TGTGCCACCCGAGGGACTAGCGGGGGCACCACGTTCACAGATACGCAGTATTTT.

The chain is built from TRBV21-1 and TRBJ2-7; the table's D call, TRBD2, has no DNA check behind it. TRBV21-1 is listed as a pseudogene. The CDR3 has 16 amino acids. This chain's CDR3 is CASSSHVAGASYEQYF. DNA of the CDR3: TGTGCCAGCAGCTCCCACGTCGCGGGAGCCTCCTACGAGCAGTACTTC.

This clone was found a few times. The CDR3 sequence is CASSGQVSGNTIYF. In DNA, the CDR3 is TGTGCCAGCAGCGGACAGGTCTCTGGAAACACCATATATTTT. The J gene is TRBJ1-3, the V gene TRBV9; perhaps TRBD1 as D (6 bases). CDR3 length: 14 amino acids. V was shortened by 3 bases and J by 0 bases, with 7 bases between the two germline ends. CDR1 is SGDLS and CDR2 is YYNGEE in the germline V gene.

The CDR3 region has the DNA TGTGCCAGCAGACCGGGACTAGCGGGGGGATGGCCAGATACGCAGTATTTT. Protein: CASRPGLAGGWPDTQYF. V usage is TRBV27 and J usage is TRBJ2-3; 15 nucleotides match TRBD2. CDR1 is MNHEY, CDR2 SMNVEV, per germline (reference sequence). This CDR3 region has 17 residues. J gave up 4 bases and V 6 bases, and 8 bases lay outside the gene matches.

CDR3 sequence (DNA): TGCGCCAGCAGACTAGCGGGGGGAAACAATGAGCAGTTCTTC. This translates into CASRLAGGNNEQFF. The V and J genes are TRBV10-2 and TRBJ2-1; 12 bases line up with TRBD2. The ends lost 6 bases at V and 5 bases at J; junction bases unmatched: 2. CDR1 and CDR2 (germline): WSHSY, SAAADI. CDR3 length equals 14 residues.

This clone was seen a handful of times. This chain links TRBV5-1 with TRBJ2-7; the D gene is possibly TRBD1 (6 bases). Trimming cost V 2 bases and J 2 bases, with 11 bases left between them. CDR1 SGHRS and CDR2 YFSETQ come from the germline V gene. The CDR3 is 14 residues long. The CDR3 DNA reads as TGCGCCAGCAGCTTCCAGGGGTGGGCCTACGAGCAGTACTTC. Encoded protein: CASSFQGWAYEQYF.

Turning to this clone: Germline is not matched at one junction end, which may reflect a read error. V is TRBV7-7 and J is TRBJ2-1; 10 nucleotides line up with TRBD2. Germline loops: CDR1 SSHAT, CDR2 FNYEAQ (reference sequence). This CDR3 has 15 amino acids. CDR3: CASSLGSGRAGEQFF. Here the CDR3 DNA reads TGTGCTAGCAGCTTAGGGAGCGGGAGGGCCGGTGAGCAGTTCTTC. Full variable domain (missing parts from reference TRBV7-7 and TRBJ2-1): GAGVSQSPRYKVTKRGQDVTLRCDPISSHATLYWYQQALGQGPEFLTYFNYEAQPDKSGLPSDRFSAERPEGSISTLTIQRTEQRDSAMYRCASSLGSGRAGEQFFGPGTRLTVL.

J is TRBJ1-2 and V is TRBV12-3 or TRBV12-4; D possibly corresponds to TRBD1 (5 bases). V was trimmed by 5 bases and J by 4 bases, leaving 11 bases between them. This CDR3 region has 13 residues. In DNA form, the CDR3 reads TGTGCCAGCAGTCCGCGGGGCAGCTATGGCTACACCTTC. This encodes CASSPRGSYGYTF.

V gene TRBV5-4 combines with J gene TRBJ1-1; a weak D match, TRBD1 (6 bases). Looked up from germline, CDR1 is SGHNT and CDR2 is YYREEE (reference sequence). V lost 4 bases and J lost 5, with 12 bases in between. This CDR3 comprises 13 residues. The CDR3 here is CASSPYRETEAFF. The DNA of the CDR3 is TGTGCCAGCAGCCCTTACAGGGAGACTGAAGCTTTCTTT.

The chain uses TRBV24-1 and TRBJ2-7; 8 nucleotides align to TRBD2. The CDR3 sequence is 14 residues long. Per germline, CDR1 KGHDR and CDR2 SFDVKD. V lost 7 bases and J lost 2; bases outside the gene matches: 6. CDR3 coding DNA: TGTGCCACCAGAAAGAGCGGGGGAGCCTACGAGCAGTACTTC. It translates to CATRKSGGAYEQYF.

The chain carries TRBV6-6 and TRBJ1-6; D is undetermined. Germline V gene lookup returns CDR1 MNHNY and CDR2 SVGAGI (reference sequence). This CDR3 region has 12 residues. Trimming pared 11 bases from V and 6 bases from J, leaving 11 bases between. The CDR3 DNA is TGTGCCGTGGGCCGTTCTAATTCACCCCTCCACTTT. It translates to CAVGRSNSPLHF.

The CDR3 loop is CASSPTARGPVSGNTIYF. Here the CDR3 DNA reads TGTGCCAGCTCACCAACAGCCAGGGGGCCCGTCTCTGGAAACACCATATATTTT. The V call is TRBV18, the J call TRBJ1-3, with 8 bases identical to TRBD1. Germline V CDR1 and CDR2: KGHSH, LQKENI. The CDR3 is 18 residues long. V lost 2 bases to trimming and J lost 0 bases; unmatched junction nucleotides: 9.

The chain employs TRBV5-1 and TRBJ2-2; D gene unclear. The germline gives CDR1 SGHRS, CDR2 YFSETQ. This CDR3 has 15 amino acids. Trimming took off 0 bases at V and 1 base at J, with 7 bases between the two ends. The CDR3: CASSLAVQNTGELFF. The CDR3 DNA sequence: TGCGCCAGCAGCTTGGCCGTACAGAACACCGGGGAGCTGTTTTTT.

The V call is TRBV27, the J call TRBJ2-7; perhaps TRBD2 as D (5 bases). Germline CDR1 and CDR2: MNHEY and SMNVEV (reference sequence). The CDR3 sequence is 12 residues long. The germline V and J ends were trimmed by 5 bases and 7 bases, with 12 bases remaining between them. The CDR3 spells CASSTLTGEQYF. Here the CDR3 DNA reads TGTGCCAGCAGTACTTTGACGGGGGAGCAGTACTTC.

This clone was recorded only once. V usage is TRBV28 and J usage is TRBJ1-5; 10 bases are a match to TRBD1. CDR1 and CDR2 from the germline V gene are MDHEN and SYDVKM. V lost 5 bases to trimming and J lost 2 bases; unmatched junction nucleotides: 6. The CDR3 extends over 16 amino acids. DNA of the CDR3: TGTGCCAGCAGTCGAAGCGACAGGGGGCGCAATCAGCCCCAGCATTTT. Amino acid sequence: CASSRSDRGRNQPQHF.

The V call is TRBV24-1, the J call TRBJ2-2; 8 nucleotides match TRBD1. This CDR3 spans 15 amino acids. CDR1 is KGHDR, CDR2 SFDVKD, per germline. J gave up 6 bases and V 4 bases, and 6 bases lay outside the gene matches. The DNA of the CDR3 is TGTGCCACCAGTGACCCGTCGGACAGGGCCGGGGAGCTGTTTTTT. This codes for CATSDPSDRAGELFF.

V and J are TRBV27 and TRBJ1-6; TRBD1 matches 9 bases. This CDR3 has 14 amino acids. V was clipped by 2 bases and J by 7 bases; unmatched bases: 0. CDR1 and CDR2 (germline): MNHEY, SMNVEV (reference sequence). The CDR3 sequence is CASSLGTGNSPLHF. The CDR3 region has the DNA TGTGCCAGCAGTTTAGGGACAGGGAATTCACCCCTCCACTTT.